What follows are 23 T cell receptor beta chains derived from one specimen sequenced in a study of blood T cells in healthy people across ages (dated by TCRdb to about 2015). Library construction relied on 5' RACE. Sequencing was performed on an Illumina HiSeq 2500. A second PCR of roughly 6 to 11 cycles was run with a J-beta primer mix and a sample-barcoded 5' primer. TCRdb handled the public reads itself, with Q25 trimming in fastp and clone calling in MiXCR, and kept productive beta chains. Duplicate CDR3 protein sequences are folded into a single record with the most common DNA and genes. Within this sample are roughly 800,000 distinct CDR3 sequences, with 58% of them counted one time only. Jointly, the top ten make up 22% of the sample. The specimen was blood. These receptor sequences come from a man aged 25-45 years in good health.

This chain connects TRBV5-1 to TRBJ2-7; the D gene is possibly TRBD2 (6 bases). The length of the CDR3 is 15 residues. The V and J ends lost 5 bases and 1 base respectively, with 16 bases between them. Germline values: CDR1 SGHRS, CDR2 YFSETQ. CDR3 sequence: CASRLGGGSSYEQYF. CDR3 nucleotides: TGCGCCAGCAGACTGGGAGGTGGGAGTTCCTACGAGCAGTACTTC.

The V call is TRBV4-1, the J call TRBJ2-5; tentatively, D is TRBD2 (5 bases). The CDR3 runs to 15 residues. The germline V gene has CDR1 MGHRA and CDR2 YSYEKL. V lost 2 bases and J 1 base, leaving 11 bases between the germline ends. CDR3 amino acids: CASSQHGLAQETQYF. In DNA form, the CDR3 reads TGCGCCAGCAGCCAACATGGGCTAGCCCAAGAGACCCAGTACTTC.

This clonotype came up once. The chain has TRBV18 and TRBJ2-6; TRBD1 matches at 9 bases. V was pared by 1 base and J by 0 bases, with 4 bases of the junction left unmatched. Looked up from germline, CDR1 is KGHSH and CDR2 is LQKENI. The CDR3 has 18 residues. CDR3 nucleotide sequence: TGTGCCAGCTCACCACTTGGGACAGGGACCTCTGGGGCCAACGTCCTGACTTTC. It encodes CASSPLGTGTSGANVLTF.

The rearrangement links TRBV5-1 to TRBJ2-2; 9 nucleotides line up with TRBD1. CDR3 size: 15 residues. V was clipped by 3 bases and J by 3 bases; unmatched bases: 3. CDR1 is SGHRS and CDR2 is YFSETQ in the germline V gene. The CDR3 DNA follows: TGCGCCAGCAGCTGGGACAGGGTGGACACCGGGGAGCTGTTTTTT. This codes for CASSWDRVDTGELFF.

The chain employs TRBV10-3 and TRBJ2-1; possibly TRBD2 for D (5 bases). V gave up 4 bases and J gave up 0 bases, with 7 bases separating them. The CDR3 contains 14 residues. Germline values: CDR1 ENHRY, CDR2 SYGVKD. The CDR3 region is CAISGGSSYNEQFF. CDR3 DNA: TGTGCCATCAGTGGTGGGAGCTCCTACAATGAGCAGTTCTTC.

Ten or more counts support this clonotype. CDR3 sequence: CSARRLHNEQFF. The DNA for the CDR3 is TGCAGTGCTAGGAGGTTGCACAATGAGCAGTTCTTC. The chain uses TRBV20-1 and TRBJ2-1; D call uncertain. The V gene lost 3 bases and the J gene lost 5 bases, with 8 bases spanning the gap. The germline V gene encodes CDR1 DFQATT and CDR2 SNEGSKA (reference sequence). This CDR3 region has 12 residues.

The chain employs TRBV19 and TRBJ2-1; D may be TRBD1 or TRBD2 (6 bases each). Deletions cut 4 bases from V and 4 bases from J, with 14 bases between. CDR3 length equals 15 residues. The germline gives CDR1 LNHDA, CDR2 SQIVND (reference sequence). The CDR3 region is CASSKFGGRYNEQFF. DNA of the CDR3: TGTGCCAGTAGTAAGTTTGGGGGGCGATACAATGAGCAGTTCTTC.

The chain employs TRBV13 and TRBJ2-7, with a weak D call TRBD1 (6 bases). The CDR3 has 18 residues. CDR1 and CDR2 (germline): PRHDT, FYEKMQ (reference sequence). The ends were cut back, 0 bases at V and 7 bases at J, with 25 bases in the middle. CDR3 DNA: TGTGCCAGCAGCTTAGGGGGGGCGCCTTTTAGCTCCTACAATGAGCAGTACTTC. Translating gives CASSLGGAPFSSYNEQYF. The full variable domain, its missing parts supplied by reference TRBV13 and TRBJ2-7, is AAGVIQSPRHLIKEKRETATLKCYPIPRHDTVYWYQQGPGQDPQFLISFYEKMQSDKGSIPDRFSAQQFSDYHSELNMSSLELGDSALYFCASSLGGAPFSSYNEQYFGPGTRLTVT.

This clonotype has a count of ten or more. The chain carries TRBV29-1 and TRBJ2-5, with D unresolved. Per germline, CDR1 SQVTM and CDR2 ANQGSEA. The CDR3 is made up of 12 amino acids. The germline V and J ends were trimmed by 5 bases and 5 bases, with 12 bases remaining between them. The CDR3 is CSVSTSRETQYF. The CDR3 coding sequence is TGCAGCGTTTCAACCTCGAGGGAGACCCAGTACTTC.

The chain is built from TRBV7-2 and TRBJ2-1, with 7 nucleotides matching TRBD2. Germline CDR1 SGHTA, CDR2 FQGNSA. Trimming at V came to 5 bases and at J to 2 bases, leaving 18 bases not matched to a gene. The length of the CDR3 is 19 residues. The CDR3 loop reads CASSPRASGSNGPYNEQFF. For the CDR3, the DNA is TGTGCCAGCAGCCCCAGGGCTAGCGGATCTAATGGGCCCTACAATGAGCAGTTCTTC.

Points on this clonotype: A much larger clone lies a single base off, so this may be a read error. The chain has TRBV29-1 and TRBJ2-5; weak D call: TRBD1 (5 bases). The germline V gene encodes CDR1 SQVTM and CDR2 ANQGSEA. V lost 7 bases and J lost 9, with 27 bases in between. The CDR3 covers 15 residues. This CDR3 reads CSATIGGHRLEAQYF. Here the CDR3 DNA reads TGCAGCGCCACAATAGGCGGACACCGTCTCGAGGCCCAGTACTTC. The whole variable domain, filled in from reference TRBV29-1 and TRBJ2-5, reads SAVISQKPSRDICQRGTSLTIQCQVDSQVTMMFWYRQQPGQSLTLIATANQGSEATYESGFVIDKFPISRPNLTFSTLTVSNMSPEDSSIYLCSATIGGHRLEAQYFGPGTRLLVL.

The CDR3 spells CAWRETSRTGGYTF. CDR3 DNA sequence: TGTGCCTGGAGGGAAACTTCTAGGACAGGTGGCTACACCTTC. J is TRBJ1-2 and V is TRBV30; 7 bases align to TRBD1. From germline, CDR1 is GTSNPN and CDR2 SVGIG (reference sequence). The CDR3 is 14 amino acids. With 3 bases clipped from V and 7 bases from J, the junction kept 11 bases outside the gene matches.

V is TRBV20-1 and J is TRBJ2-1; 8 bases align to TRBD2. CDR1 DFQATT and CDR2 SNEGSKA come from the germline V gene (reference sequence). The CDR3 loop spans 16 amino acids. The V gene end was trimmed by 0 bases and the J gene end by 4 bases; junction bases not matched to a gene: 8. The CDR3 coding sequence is TGCAGTGCTAGAGATCTAGAGACTAGCGCTTACAATGAGCAGTTCTTC. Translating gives CSARDLETSAYNEQFF.

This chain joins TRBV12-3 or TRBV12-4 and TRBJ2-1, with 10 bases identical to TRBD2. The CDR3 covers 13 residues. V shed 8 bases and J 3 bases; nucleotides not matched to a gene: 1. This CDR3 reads CASGLAVYNEQFF. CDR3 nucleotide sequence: TGTGCCAGCGGACTAGCGGTCTACAATGAGCAGTTCTTC.

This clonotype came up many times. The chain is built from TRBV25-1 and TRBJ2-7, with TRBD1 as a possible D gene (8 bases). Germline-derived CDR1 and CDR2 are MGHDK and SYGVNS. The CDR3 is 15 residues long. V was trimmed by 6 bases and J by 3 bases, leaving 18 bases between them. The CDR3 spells CASSESGTGDYEQYF. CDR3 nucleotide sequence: TGTGCCAGCAGCGAAAGCGGGACAGGAGACTACGAGCAGTACTTC.

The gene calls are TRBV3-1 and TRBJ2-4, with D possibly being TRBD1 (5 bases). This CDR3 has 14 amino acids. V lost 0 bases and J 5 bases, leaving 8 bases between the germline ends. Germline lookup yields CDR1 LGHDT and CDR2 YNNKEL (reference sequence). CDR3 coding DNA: TGTGCCAGCAGCCAAGATTTAGGGGAAAACATTCAGTACTTC. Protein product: CASSQDLGENIQYF. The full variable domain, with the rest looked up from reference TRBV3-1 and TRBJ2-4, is DTAVSQTPKYLVTQMGNDKSIKCEQNLGHDTMYWYKQDSKKFLKIMFSYNNKELIINETVPNRFSPKSPDKAHLNLHINSLELGDSAVYFCASSQDLGENIQYFGAGTRLSVL.

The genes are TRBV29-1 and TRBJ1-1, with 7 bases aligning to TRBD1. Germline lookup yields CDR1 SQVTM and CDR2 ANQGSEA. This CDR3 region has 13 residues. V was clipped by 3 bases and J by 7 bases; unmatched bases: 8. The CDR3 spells CSVDTDRAGEAFF. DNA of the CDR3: TGCAGCGTTGATACTGACAGGGCGGGTGAAGCTTTCTTT.

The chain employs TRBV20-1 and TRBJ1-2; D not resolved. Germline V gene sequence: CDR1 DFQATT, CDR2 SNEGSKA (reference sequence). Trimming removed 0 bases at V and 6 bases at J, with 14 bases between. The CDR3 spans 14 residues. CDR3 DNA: TGCAGTGCTAGAGACCGGGCCGTCGACCATGGCTACACCTTC. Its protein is CSARDRAVDHGYTF.

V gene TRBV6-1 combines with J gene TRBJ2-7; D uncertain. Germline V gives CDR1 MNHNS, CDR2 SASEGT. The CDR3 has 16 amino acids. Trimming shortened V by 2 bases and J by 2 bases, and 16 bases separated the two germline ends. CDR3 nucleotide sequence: TGTGCCAGCAGTGAACGTCAGATAATGCCCCCCTACGAGCAGTACTTC. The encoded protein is CASSERQIMPPYEQYF.

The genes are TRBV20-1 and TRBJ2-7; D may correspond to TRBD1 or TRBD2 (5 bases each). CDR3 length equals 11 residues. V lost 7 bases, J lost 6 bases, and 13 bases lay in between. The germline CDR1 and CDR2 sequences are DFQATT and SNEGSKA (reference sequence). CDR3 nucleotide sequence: TGCAGTGTCGGGACGGGGAGCGAGCAGTACTTC. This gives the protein CSVGTGSEQYF.

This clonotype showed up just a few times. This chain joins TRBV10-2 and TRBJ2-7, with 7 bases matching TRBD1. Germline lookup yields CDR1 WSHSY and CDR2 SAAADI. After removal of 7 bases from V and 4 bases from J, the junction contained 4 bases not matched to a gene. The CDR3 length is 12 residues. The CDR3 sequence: CASTPGGYEQYF. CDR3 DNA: TGCGCCAGCACCCCAGGGGGTTACGAGCAGTACTTC.

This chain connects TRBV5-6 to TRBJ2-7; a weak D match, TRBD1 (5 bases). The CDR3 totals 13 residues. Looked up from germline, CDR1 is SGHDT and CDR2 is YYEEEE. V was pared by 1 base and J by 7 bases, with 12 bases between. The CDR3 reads CASSLMQGREQYF. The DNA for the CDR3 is TGTGCCAGCAGCTTGATGCAGGGAAGGGAGCAGTACTTC.

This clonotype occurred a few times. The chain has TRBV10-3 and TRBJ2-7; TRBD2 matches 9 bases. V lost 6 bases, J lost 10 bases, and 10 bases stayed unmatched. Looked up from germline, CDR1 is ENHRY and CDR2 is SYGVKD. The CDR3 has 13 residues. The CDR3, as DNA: TGTGCCATCAGAAACAGCGGGGGGTCGGAACAGTACTTC. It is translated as CAIRNSGGSEQYF.